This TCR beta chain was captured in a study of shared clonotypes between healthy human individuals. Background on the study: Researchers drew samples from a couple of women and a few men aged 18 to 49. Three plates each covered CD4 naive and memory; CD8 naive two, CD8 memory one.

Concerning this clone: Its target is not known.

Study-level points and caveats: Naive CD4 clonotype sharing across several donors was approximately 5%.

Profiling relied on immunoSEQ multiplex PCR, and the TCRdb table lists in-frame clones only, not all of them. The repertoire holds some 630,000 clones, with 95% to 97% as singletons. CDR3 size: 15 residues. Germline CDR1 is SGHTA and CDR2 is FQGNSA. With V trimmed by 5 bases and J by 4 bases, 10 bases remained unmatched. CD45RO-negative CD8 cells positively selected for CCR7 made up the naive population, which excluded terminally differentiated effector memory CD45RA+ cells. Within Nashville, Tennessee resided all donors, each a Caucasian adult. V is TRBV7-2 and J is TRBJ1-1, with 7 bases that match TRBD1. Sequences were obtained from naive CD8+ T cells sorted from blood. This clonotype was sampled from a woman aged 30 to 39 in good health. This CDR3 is CASSHPPGQSTEAFF. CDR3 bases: TGTGCCAGCAGCCATCCCCCGGGACAGAGCACTGAAGCTTTCTTT. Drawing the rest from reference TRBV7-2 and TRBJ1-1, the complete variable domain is GAGVSQSPSNKVTEKGKDVELRCDPISGHTALYWYRQSLGQGLEFLIYFQGNSAPDKSGLPSDRFSAERTGGSVSTLTIQRTQQEDSAVYLCASSHPPGQSTEAFFGQGTRLTVV.